Following are 4 T cell receptor beta chains from one sample sequenced in a study of T cell repertoires in cytomegalovirus infection. In TCRdb, the reads were re-called with MiXCR into one record per CDR3 protein. The data contain more than 400,000 distinct CDR3 sequences, about 30% of them singletons. Sequencing input: PBMCs. The receptors derive from a human donor in good health (CMV status not recorded). Some clones in this sample may be carry-over from other donors' samples.

Concerning this clonotype itself: A much larger clonotype is one base distant, so this may be a read error. The chain employs TRBV7-6 and TRBJ2-1; TRBD2 might be the D (6 bases). Germline-derived CDR1 and CDR2 are SGHVS and FNYEAQ. Deletions cut 3 bases from V and 2 bases from J, with 20 bases between. The CDR3 sequence is 18 residues long. The CDR3 reads CASSLEPGLTGPYNEQFF. In nucleotides, the CDR3 is TGTGCCAGCAGCTTGGAACCTGGACTAACGGGGCCCTACAATGAGCAGTTCTTC.

This clonotype has a handful of counts. This chain uses TRBV28 with TRBJ2-1, with TRBD1 as a possible D gene (6 bases). Germline loops: CDR1 MDHEN, CDR2 SYDVKM. Trimming took off 10 bases at V and 0 bases at J, with 13 bases between the two ends. This CDR3 comprises 14 residues. For the CDR3, the DNA is TGTGCCACCAGGGGCTCAAGCTCCTACAATGAGCAGTTCTTC. It yields the protein CATRGSSSYNEQFF.

This clonotype was counted once. V is TRBV27 and J is TRBJ2-7, with D perhaps matching TRBD2 (6 bases). The CDR3 spans 16 residues. V lost 2 bases and J lost 4, with 18 bases in between. Germline V gene data show CDR1 as MNHEY and CDR2 as SMNVEV (reference sequence). The CDR3 coding sequence is TGTGCCAGCAGTTTAAGGGACTCCCTCATCTTTTACGAGCAGTACGTC. Translating gives CASSLRDSLIFYEQYV.

The V gene is TRBV5-1, the J gene TRBJ1-1; no firm D call. In germline, CDR1 is SGHRS, CDR2 YFSETQ. The CDR3 loop spans 14 amino acids. The germline V and J ends were trimmed by 3 bases and 1 base, with 10 bases remaining between them. CDR3 sequence (DNA): TGCGCCAGCAGCTCTAGGACGGGGAACACTGAAGCTTTCTTT. Amino acids: CASSSRTGNTEAFF.